This T cell receptor (beta chain) was retrieved from a study of blood T cell repertoires in COVID-19. Looking at the study overall: PBMCs, B-cell-depleted T cells, or T cells were the source of the cDNA or gDNA that made up the material.

This clone has just one count. Assay used: immunoSEQ multiplex PCR; TCRdb lists only in-frame clones, some missing. The sample consists of roughly 80,000 clones, about 80% of them appearing once. V was cut by 0 bases and J by 6 bases, with 12 bases left in between. Germline V gene data show CDR1 as SGHVS and CDR2 as FQNEAQ. The CDR3 spans 14 residues. Sequencing was done on a sample of peripheral blood. This sequence was found in a human donor in a cohort sampled during active COVID-19. The chain is built from TRBV7-8 and TRBJ2-7; D unresolved. CDR3 amino acids: CASSLARGQGEQYF. The CDR3 DNA reads TGTGCCAGCAGCTTAGCGCGTGGGCAAGGCGAGCAGTACTTC.